This section outlines one TCR beta chain sequence together with its context. No antigen is known for it. There are no base qualities to consult, and no much larger clone falls within one base. No treatment had been received by any patient before thyroid surgery. The study retrospectively analysed patient clinical samples collected from about 2012 to 2018 using T-cell receptor beta sequencing. Relative to germline, V is missing 9 bases and J is missing 2 bases, with 6 bases of the junction outside any gene match. Including the terminal cysteine and phenylalanine, the CDR3 comprises 13 residues. The entry retains the CDR3 DNA only, 39 bases that are in frame from base 1. The germline V gene supplies CDR1 SGHAT and CDR2 FQNNGV. These data are taken from a study of metastatic and nonmetastatic thyroid tumors (dated by TCRdb to 2019 to 2021). With respect to the entire study: The researchers compared repertoires between peripheral blood samples and tumor or nodule tissue samples from patients with malignant or benign thyroid disease.

What the authors observed across the whole study: In both blood and tumor samples, TCR beta diversity was reported to be significantly higher in malignant tumors than in benign nodules.

Library prep was done by PCR. Sequenced on an Illumina HiSeq 4000. High-throughput sequencing was used to profile the TCR beta-chain CDR3 region of each patient. Regarding the original processing steps: The researchers built a classifier to tell apart papillary thyroid cancer patients with distant metastasis, based on CDR3 differences among clinicopathological groups. The Shannon index was used to assess repertoire diversity, and the Morisita-Horn index was used to assess tumor-blood repertoire similarity. TCRdb took the public reads, trimmed them with fastp at Q25, ran MiXCR for clone calling and kept in-frame beta chains. These V and J calls rely on TCRdb rather than the paper's analysis. Across this sample there are some 30,000 clones, with just under 30% seen only once. Clones ranked in the top ten supply around 30% of the sample.

Here the chain combines TRBV11-2 and TRBJ2-5; TRBD1 matches 7 bases in the middle. Sequencing was done on a sample of blood. The source of this sequence is a female donor with papillary thyroid cancer or a benign thyroid nodule (not recorded which). Some clones in this sample may be carry-over from other donors' samples. This receptor has the CDR3 CASSKGQQETQYF. The sequence in DNA is TGTGCCAGTAGTAAGGGACAGCAAGAGACCCAGTACTTC.